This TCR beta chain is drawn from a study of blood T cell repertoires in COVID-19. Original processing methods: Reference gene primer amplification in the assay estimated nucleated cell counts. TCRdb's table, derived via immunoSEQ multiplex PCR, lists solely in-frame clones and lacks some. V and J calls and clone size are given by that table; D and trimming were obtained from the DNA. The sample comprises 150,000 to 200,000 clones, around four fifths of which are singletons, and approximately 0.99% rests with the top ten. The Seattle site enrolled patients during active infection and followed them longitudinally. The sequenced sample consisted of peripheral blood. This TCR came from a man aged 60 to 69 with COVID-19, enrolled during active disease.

The CDR3 nucleotides read TGTGCCAGCAGCCAAGATACCAGGGGGACGGGCACTGAAGCTTTCTTT. Amino acid sequence: CASSQDTRGTGTEAFF. V usage is TRBV14 and J usage is TRBJ1-1, with TRBD1 matching over 7 bases. The CDR3 extends over 16 amino acids. The V gene's germline CDR1 is SGHDN and CDR2 FVKESK. The trim removed 0 bases at V and 4 bases at J, leaving 8 bases unmatched.